Listed below are T cell receptor beta chains from one sample, sequenced in a study of beta chain features in type 1 diabetes. Sequencing used immunoSEQ multiplex PCR; TCRdb keeps in-frame clones, though not all of them. The profile shows around 600,000 clones, 9.5% to 15% of them singletons. Sequencing input: naive CD4+ T cells from blood. Every receptor here comes from a man younger than 45 with type 1 diabetes. The CDR3 runs from the conserved cysteine through the conserved F or W.

v_gene | CDR3aa
TRBV7-2 | CASSLGRVDSLIVNTEAFF
TRBV9 | CASSVGRVTGELFF
TRBV7-9 | CASSGEMDGSYEQYF
TRBV5-1 | CASTSSQETQYF
TRBV30 | CASSLDRDRVYEQYF
TRBV29-1 | CSVANQDTWAGELFF
TRBV9 | CASSGELAGVNNEQFF
TRBV5-1 | CASSLEGRSTDTQYF
TRBV11-2 | CASSSLRRVSHEQYF
TRBV27 | CASRPGQGASGANVLTF
TRBV29-1 | CSVPAGVSSRYEQYF
TRBV14 | CASSQENSINTGELFF
TRBV4-2 | CASSLAERQSQPQHF
TRBV5-1 | CASSSEGGSINEQFF
TRBV9 | CASSVAGPPNTGELFF
TRBV5-6 | CASSLGDQPQHF
TRBV5-1 | CASSSDRTEQYF
TRBV7-3 | CASSYAGGQETQYF
TRBV7-3 | CASSLQGQGNTEAFF
TRBV7-9 | CASSSGQGTEAFF
TRBV19 | CASRLDNEQFF
TRBV6-6 | CASTPSRQAYQETQYF
TRBV7-2 | CASSLAGTGMGSPLHF